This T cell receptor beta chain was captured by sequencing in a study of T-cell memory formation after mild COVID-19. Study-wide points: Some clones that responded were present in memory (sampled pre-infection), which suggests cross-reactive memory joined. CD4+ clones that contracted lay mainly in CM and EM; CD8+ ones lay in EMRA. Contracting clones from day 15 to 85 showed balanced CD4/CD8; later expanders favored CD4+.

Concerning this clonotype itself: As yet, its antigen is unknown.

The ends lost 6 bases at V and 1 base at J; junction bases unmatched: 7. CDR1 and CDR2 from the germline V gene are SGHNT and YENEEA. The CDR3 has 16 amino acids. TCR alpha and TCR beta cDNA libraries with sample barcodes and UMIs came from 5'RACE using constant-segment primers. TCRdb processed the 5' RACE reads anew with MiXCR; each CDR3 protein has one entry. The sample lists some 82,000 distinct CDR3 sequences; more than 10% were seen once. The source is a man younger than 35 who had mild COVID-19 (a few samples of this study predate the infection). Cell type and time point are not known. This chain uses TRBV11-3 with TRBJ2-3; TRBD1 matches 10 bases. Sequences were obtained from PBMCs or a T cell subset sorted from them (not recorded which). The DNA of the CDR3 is TGTGCCAGCAGTTCCGGGACAGGGGCTGGCACAGATACGCAGTATTTT. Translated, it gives CASSSGTGAGTDTQYF.